The next 12 T cell receptor beta chains were all read from a single sample in a study of spatial heterogeneity in lung cancer. Time point noted: sample taken at primary tumor resection. Unsorted samples of tumor, nontumor lung or frozen PBMC had their whole RNA sequenced. MiXCR was run by TCRdb on the 5' RACE reads, yielding one entry per CDR3 protein. The sample holds approximately 90,000 distinct CDR3 sequences; 7.5% to 10% are singletons and the top ten take 6.9%. The specimen comprised PBMCs, sampled at surgery. These receptors all stem from a male donor with early-stage non-small cell lung cancer.

This clonotype was seen only a few times. V and J are TRBV24-1 and TRBJ2-1, with TRBD2 identical over 11 bases. Germline V gene data show CDR1 as KGHDR and CDR2 as SFDVKD. This CDR3 spans 16 amino acids. V trimming: 5 bases; J trimming: 0 bases; junction bases outside the gene matches: 2. The CDR3 bases are TGTGCCACCAGTGCTAGCGGGAGGAGCTCCTACAATGAGCAGTTCTTC. Translating it yields CATSASGRSSYNEQFF.

This clonotype was recorded many times. The chain joins TRBV30 to TRBJ2-5, with 7 bases lining up with TRBD2. The germline CDR1 and CDR2 sequences are GTSNPN and SVGIG (reference sequence). The CDR3 sequence is 16 residues long. The junction had 10 bases not matched to a gene; V was cut back by 2 bases and J by 1 base. CDR3 DNA sequence: TGTGCCTGGAGTAGGTCTAGCGGCTACTTCCAAGAGACCCAGTACTTC. This translates into CAWSRSSGYFQETQYF.

This clonotype was detected a few times. The rearrangement uses TRBV28 and TRBJ2-2; D remains unclear. The ends were cut back, 6 bases at V and 5 bases at J, with 10 bases in the middle. Germline V gene data show CDR1 as MDHEN and CDR2 as SYDVKM. The CDR3 is 13 amino acids. The CDR3 region is CASRPQRTGELFF. The CDR3 DNA reads TGTGCCAGCAGGCCCCAACGGACCGGGGAGCTGTTTTTT.

This clonotype occurred a few times. The chain joins TRBV4-2 to TRBJ2-2, with 8 bases fitting TRBD2. The CDR3 consists of 16 residues. From germline, CDR1 is LGHNA and CDR2 YNFKEQ. V was clipped by 0 bases and J by 6 bases; unmatched bases: 6. CDR3 in DNA: TGTGCCAGCAGCCAAGATTCCAGCGGGAGCGCCGGGGAGCTGTTTTTT. Amino acid sequence: CASSQDSSGSAGELFF.

This clonotype was seen many times. The rearrangement uses TRBV10-3 and TRBJ2-3; D may match TRBD1 or TRBD2 (5 bases each). The CDR3 spans 13 residues. Germline CDR1 reads ENHRY; CDR2 reads SYGVKD. V lost 8 bases, J lost 5 bases, and 14 bases lay in between. CDR3 loop: CAIAGVGRDTQYF. The CDR3 nucleotides read TGTGCCATCGCGGGCGTGGGACGAGATACGCAGTATTTT.

This clonotype was detected only a few times. V usage is TRBV5-1 and J usage is TRBJ2-3, with D unclear. The V gene lost 0 bases and the J gene lost 0 bases, with 5 bases spanning the gap. Germline V CDR1 and CDR2: SGHRS, YFSETQ. The CDR3 has 14 amino acids. The CDR3 region is CASSLESSTDTQYF. The CDR3 bases are TGCGCCAGCAGCTTGGAAAGTAGCACAGATACGCAGTATTTT.

This clonotype was detected many times. The chain employs TRBV5-1 and TRBJ2-7; TRBD2 is a possible D gene (6 bases). The V gene lost 3 bases and the J gene lost 5 bases, with 6 bases spanning the gap. Germline loops: CDR1 SGHRS, CDR2 YFSETQ. CDR3 size: 11 residues. CDR3 sequence reads: CASSWGDEQYF. The CDR3 DNA follows: TGCGCCAGCAGCTGGGGGGACGAGCAGTACTTC.

The chain is built from TRBV20-1 and TRBJ2-7, with TRBD1 matching 9 bases. V was clipped by 4 bases and J by 2 bases; unmatched bases: 6. The CDR3 has 14 residues. Germline loops: CDR1 DFQATT, CDR2 SNEGSKA (reference sequence). CDR3: CSATNRGRTYEQYF. CDR3 DNA sequence: TGCAGTGCTACGAACAGGGGGCGCACCTACGAGCAGTACTTC.

This clonotype has more than one count but fewer than ten. The CDR3 spells CATSGLPDEKLFF. The CDR3 bases are TGTGCCACCAGCGGTTTACCGGATGAAAAACTGTTTTTT. This chain uses TRBV15 with TRBJ1-4; D remains unclear. Germline CDR1 is LNHNV and CDR2 is YYDKDF (reference sequence). With 5 bases removed from V and 6 bases from J, the gap between germline ends came to 10 bases. The length of the CDR3 is 13 residues.

The V gene is TRBV7-2, the J gene TRBJ2-3, with D unclear. The ends were cut back, 5 bases at V and 1 base at J, with 10 bases in the middle. Per germline, CDR1 SGHTA and CDR2 FQGNSA. The CDR3 runs to 14 residues. The chain's CDR3 is CASSPMLGTDTQYF. CDR3 nucleotide sequence: TGTGCCAGCAGCCCCATGCTCGGCACAGATACGCAGTATTTT.

Concerning this clonotype itself: This may stem from a read error, because a much larger clone lies one nucleotide away. V is TRBV14 and J is TRBJ2-7; D unclear. The length of the CDR3 is 15 residues. V was pared by 0 bases and J by 3 bases, with 12 bases between. Germline CDR1 is SGHDN and CDR2 is FVKESK. CDR3 bases: TGTGCCAGCAGCCAAGATTCCCGCGGTCACTACGAGCAGTACTTC. Amino acid sequence: CASSQDSRGHYEQYF.

This clonotype came up many times. V gene TRBV5-6 combines with J gene TRBJ2-7; the D gene could be TRBD1 or TRBD2 (6 bases each). The CDR3 extends over 14 amino acids. Germline CDR1 SGHDT, CDR2 YYEEEE. V was shortened by 2 bases and J by 2 bases, with 11 bases between the two germline ends. Written as DNA, the CDR3 is TGTGCCAGCAGCTTTCTAGGGGGGCCCTACGAGCAGTACTTC. Translating gives CASSFLGGPYEQYF.